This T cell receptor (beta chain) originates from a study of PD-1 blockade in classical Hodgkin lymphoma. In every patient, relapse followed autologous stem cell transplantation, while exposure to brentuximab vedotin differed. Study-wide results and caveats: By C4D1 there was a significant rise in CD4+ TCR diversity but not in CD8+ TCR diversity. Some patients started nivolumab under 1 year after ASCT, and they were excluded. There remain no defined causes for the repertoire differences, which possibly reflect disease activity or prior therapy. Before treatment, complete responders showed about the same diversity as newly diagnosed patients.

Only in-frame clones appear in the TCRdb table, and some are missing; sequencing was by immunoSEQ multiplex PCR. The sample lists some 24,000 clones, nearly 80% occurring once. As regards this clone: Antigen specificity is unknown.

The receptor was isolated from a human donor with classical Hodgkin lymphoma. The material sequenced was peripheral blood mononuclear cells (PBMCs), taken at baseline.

The CDR3 spells CASSLGFGPQETQYF. CDR3 in DNA: TGCGCCAGCAGCTTGGGTTTTGGACCCCAAGAGACCCAGTACTTC. The V call is TRBV5-1, the J call TRBJ2-5; unclear D gene. This CDR3 comprises 15 residues. V lost 0 bases, J lost 1 base, and 10 bases lay in between. The germline gives CDR1 SGHRS, CDR2 YFSETQ. The full variable domain, in which reference TRBV5-1 and TRBJ2-5 provide the parts outside the CDR3, is KAGVTQTPRYLIKTRGQQVTLSCSPISGHRSVSWYQQTPGQGLQFLFEYFSETQRNKGNFPGRFSGRQFSNSRSEMNVSTLELGDSALYLCASSLGFGPQETQYFGPGTRLLVL.